These T cell receptor beta chains were read from a single sample in a study of technical replicates of blood from four donors. Some clones are missing from TCRdb's copy, which holds only in-frame ones; the method was immunoSEQ multiplex PCR. The table lists about 16,000 clones, around 86% of them singletons. The sample comprised PBMCs. The receptors originated from a human donor in good health. CDR3s include the opening cysteine and the closing phenylalanine or tryptophan.

CDR3 length: 13; V gene: TRBV21-1; CDR3 protein: CASSKDRGHGYTF
CDR3 length: 13; V gene: TRBV27; CDR3 protein: CASSLSPISPLHF
CDR3 length: 16; V gene: TRBV4-2; CDR3 protein: CASSPPVGGESPEQYF
CDR3 length: 17; V gene: TRBV11-2; CDR3 protein: CASSFSLRSSGGNEQFF
CDR3 length: 14; V gene: TRBV19; CDR3 protein: CASSYGGYTDTQYF
CDR3 length: 16; V gene: TRBV4-1; CDR3 protein: CASSQDGAGAGETQYF
CDR3 length: 15; V gene: TRBV27; CDR3 protein: CATVPLAGVYNEQFF
CDR3 length: 16; V gene: TRBV14; CDR3 protein: CASSQGERTGKETQYF
CDR3 length: 17; V gene: TRBV12-2; CDR3 protein: CASRPGQGSSSGNTIYF
CDR3 length: 15; V gene: TRBV28; CDR3 protein: CASSHDRGTNYGYTF
CDR3 length: 16; V gene: TRBV2; CDR3 protein: CASRAGTSGPTGELFF
CDR3 length: 16; V gene: TRBV5-1; CDR3 protein: CASSLGSSGSGYEQYF
CDR3 length: 12; V gene: TRBV4-2; CDR3 protein: CASSDSTYEQYF
CDR3 length: 13; V gene: TRBV7-8; CDR3 protein: CASSLALTDTQYF
CDR3 length: 14; V gene: TRBV7-8; CDR3 protein: CASGQGAPGYGYTF
CDR3 length: 15; V gene: TRBV5-4; CDR3 protein: CATLAGVGMADTQYF
CDR3 length: 13; V gene: TRBV2; CDR3 protein: CASSEGRVNEQFF
CDR3 length: 16; V gene: TRBV7-2; CDR3 protein: CASSPNAGGGFDGYTF
CDR3 length: 15; V gene: TRBV19; CDR3 protein: CASSITGTGYNEQFF
CDR3 length: 16; V gene: TRBV5-4; CDR3 protein: CASSPGGPPGDYGYTF
CDR3 length: 15; V gene: TRBV6-1; CDR3 protein: CASRAGTSGSDEQFF
CDR3 length: 13; V gene: TRBV6-6; CDR3 protein: CASRRDTTYEQYF
CDR3 length: 15; V gene: TRBV28; CDR3 protein: CASSLRSGRQETQYF
CDR3 length: 16; V gene: TRBV28; CDR3 protein: CASSSTGQTPHNEQFF
CDR3 length: 17; V gene: TRBV27; CDR3 protein: CASSLPLRTSGNDTQYF
CDR3 length: 15; V gene: TRBV18; CDR3 protein: CASSVSGRVQETQYF
CDR3 length: 14; V gene: TRBV6-1; CDR3 protein: CASSATGYKNIQYF
CDR3 length: 15; V gene: TRBV19; CDR3 protein: CASRAGTANTGELFF
CDR3 length: 24; V gene: TRBV23-1; CDR3 protein: CASSQCLGMTFPLYSGQTYNEQFF
CDR3 length: 17; V gene: TRBV7-9; CDR3 protein: CASSLGLGRGHGTEAFF
CDR3 length: 14; V gene: TRBV19; CDR3 protein: CASTGLHANQPQHF
CDR3 length: 16; V gene: TRBV7-2; CDR3 protein: CASSTGLAGVSGELFF
CDR3 length: 14; V gene: TRBV2; CDR3 protein: CASRPNSINQPQHF
CDR3 length: 11; V gene: TRBV10-3; CDR3 protein: CAIRRDTEAFF
CDR3 length: 13; V gene: TRBV7-2; CDR3 protein: CASRDRGSDGYTF
CDR3 length: 17; V gene: TRBV7-3; CDR3 protein: CASSLKGPPFNTGELFF
CDR3 length: 13; V gene: TRBV30; CDR3 protein: CAWRLAGVETQYF
CDR3 length: 17; V gene: TRBV28; CDR3 protein: CASSPSLLAGHSNEQFF
CDR3 length: 15; V gene: TRBV6-5; CDR3 protein: CASRGQGGGSYGYTF
CDR3 length: 14; V gene: TRBV10-3; CDR3 protein: CATQAVGRGTEQFF
CDR3 length: 14; V gene: TRBV10-3; CDR3 protein: CATTGEGGLNEQFF
CDR3 length: 14; V gene: TRBV7-6; CDR3 protein: CASSLISPAGEQFF
CDR3 length: 13; V gene: TRBV11-3; CDR3 protein: CASSYGPRYEQYF
CDR3 length: 15; V gene: TRBV6-5; CDR3 protein: CASSIAGTEYNEQFF
CDR3 length: 13; V gene: TRBV10-1; CDR3 protein: CASSRGVTGELFF
CDR3 length: 17; V gene: TRBV5-1; CDR3 protein: CASSLGLRELSYFEQYF
CDR3 length: 17; V gene: TRBV30; CDR3 protein: CAWSGGTGGQGNQPQHF
CDR3 length: 16; V gene: TRBV13; CDR3 protein: CASSWYRGSSYNEQFF
CDR3 length: 16; V gene: TRBV9; CDR3 protein: CASSGGRGGITYEQYF
CDR3 length: 13; V gene: TRBV14; CDR3 protein: CASGTSGADTQYF
CDR3 length: 15; V gene: TRBV21-1; CDR3 protein: CASSKGSHSNQPQHF
CDR3 length: 14; V gene: TRBV6-5; CDR3 protein: CASSYGVSAGELFF
CDR3 length: 15; V gene: TRBV28; CDR3 protein: CASSGSDRGVDTQYF
CDR3 length: 14; V gene: TRBV9; CDR3 protein: CASSVAANTGELFF
CDR3 length: 12; V gene: TRBV29-1; CDR3 protein: CSAGGIQNIQYF
CDR3 length: 18; V gene: TRBV28; CDR3 protein: CASSSRRGRESGTDTQYF
CDR3 length: 14; V gene: TRBV4-1; CDR3 protein: CASSQDFGSGPQHF
CDR3 length: 13; V gene: TRBV27; CDR3 protein: CASTGGQGGEQFF
CDR3 length: 15; V gene: TRBV28; CDR3 protein: CASSLAGLSTDTQYF